This T cell receptor (beta chain) was sequenced for a study of OX40 agonist ivuxolimab in advanced cancers. Study details: Therapy given before enrollment (anti-PD-1, anti-PD-L1 or anti-CTLA-4) was allowed, and around 44% had some. Partial responses occurred in Three dose-escalation patients, one with hepatocellular carcinoma and two with cutaneous melanoma.

Only in-frame clones appear in the TCRdb table, and some are missing; sequencing was by immunoSEQ multiplex PCR. The sample shows fewer than 80,000 clones, roughly 85% of them seen only once. Ten or more counts support this clone. The ends were cut back, 3 bases at V and 3 bases at J, with 12 bases in the middle. Per germline, CDR1 SGHRS and CDR2 YFSETQ. The CDR3 loop spans 15 amino acids. The source of this sequence is an adult with an advanced solid tumor such as melanoma, head and neck, liver or kidney cancer. The sample here was CD4+ or CD8+ T cells sorted from blood, taken in a trial of the OX40 agonist ivuxolimab. The chain employs TRBV5-1 and TRBJ1-4, with D uncertain. The CDR3 sequence: CASSWAGVANEKLFF. CDR3 in DNA: TGCGCCAGCAGCTGGGCCGGGGTGGCTAATGAAAAACTGTTTTTT.